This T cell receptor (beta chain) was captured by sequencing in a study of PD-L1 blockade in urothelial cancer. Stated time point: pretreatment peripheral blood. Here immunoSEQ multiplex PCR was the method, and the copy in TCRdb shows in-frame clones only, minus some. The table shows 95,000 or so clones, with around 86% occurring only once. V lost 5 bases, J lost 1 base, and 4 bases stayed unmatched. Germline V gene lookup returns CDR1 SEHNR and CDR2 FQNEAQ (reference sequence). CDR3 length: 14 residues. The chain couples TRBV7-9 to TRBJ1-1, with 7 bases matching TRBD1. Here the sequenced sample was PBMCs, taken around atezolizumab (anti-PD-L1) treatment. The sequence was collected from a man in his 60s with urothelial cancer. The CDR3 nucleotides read TGTGCCAGCAGCCGAGGGGGCAAGAACACTGAAGCTTTCTTT. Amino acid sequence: CASSRGGKNTEAFF.